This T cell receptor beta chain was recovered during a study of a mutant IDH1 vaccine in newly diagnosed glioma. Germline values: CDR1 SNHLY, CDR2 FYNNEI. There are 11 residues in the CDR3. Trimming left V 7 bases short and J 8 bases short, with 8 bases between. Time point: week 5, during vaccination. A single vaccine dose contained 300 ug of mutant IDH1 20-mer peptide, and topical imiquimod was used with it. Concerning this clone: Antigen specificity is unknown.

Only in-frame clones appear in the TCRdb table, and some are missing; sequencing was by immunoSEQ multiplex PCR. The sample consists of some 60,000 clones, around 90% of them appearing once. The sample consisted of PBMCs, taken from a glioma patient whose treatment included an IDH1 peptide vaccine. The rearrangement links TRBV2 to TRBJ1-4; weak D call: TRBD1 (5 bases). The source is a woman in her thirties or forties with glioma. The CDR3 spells CASKGPEKLFF. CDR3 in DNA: TGTGCCAGCAAGGGGCCCGAAAAACTGTTTTTT.